Following are 2 T cell receptor beta chains from one sample sequenced in a study of T cell repertoires in aging, cancer and after chemotherapy. The template was genomic DNA from peripheral blood, not RNA. Multiplex touch-down PCR with TRB-A/B primers amplified rearranged V-D-J TRB sequences. TCRdb re-called the multiplex PCR reads with MiXCR, one entry per CDR3 protein. The table shows about 2,200 distinct CDR3 sequences, with about 29% occurring only once. The specimen was blood. The origin of the receptors is a human donor in good health.

There are a few counts of this clonotype. The chain carries TRBV7-2 and TRBJ2-5; no clear D. The CDR3 covers 13 residues. V was clipped by 1 base and J by 5 bases, with 8 bases between them. Per the germline V gene, CDR1 is SGHTA and CDR2 is FQGNSA. CDR3 in DNA: TGTGCCAGCAGCTTAGGCCTTCGGGAGACCCAGTACTTC. Translating it yields CASSLGLRETQYF.

The chain recombines TRBV9 with TRBJ2-7; D may be TRBD2 (5 bases). This CDR3 is built from 12 residues. The ends were cut back, 5 bases at V and 7 bases at J, with 13 bases in the middle. Germline V CDR1 and CDR2: SGDLS, YYNGEE. In DNA form, the CDR3 reads TGTGCCAGCAGTGACGGGATGGGGGAGCAGTACTTC. Translating gives CASSDGMGEQYF. Full variable domain (rest looked up from reference TRBV9 and TRBJ2-7): DSGVTQTPKHLITATGQRVTLRCSPRSGDLSVYWYQQSLDQGLQFLIQYYNGEERAKGNILERFSAQQFPDLHSELNLSSLELGDSALYFCASSDGMGEQYFGPGTRLTVT.